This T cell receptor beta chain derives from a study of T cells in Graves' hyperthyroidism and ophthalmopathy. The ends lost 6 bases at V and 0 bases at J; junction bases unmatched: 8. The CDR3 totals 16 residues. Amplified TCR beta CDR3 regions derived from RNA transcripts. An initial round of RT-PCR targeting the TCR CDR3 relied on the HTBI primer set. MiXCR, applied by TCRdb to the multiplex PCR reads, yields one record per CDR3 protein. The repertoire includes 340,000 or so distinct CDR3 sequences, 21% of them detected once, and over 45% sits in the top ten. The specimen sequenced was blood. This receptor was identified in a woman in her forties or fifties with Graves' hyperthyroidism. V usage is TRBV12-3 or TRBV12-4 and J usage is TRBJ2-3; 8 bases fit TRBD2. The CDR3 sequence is CASSKEGTRSTDTQYF. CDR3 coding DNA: TGTGCCAGCAGCAAAGAAGGGACTAGGAGCACAGATACGCAGTATTTT.